This is a list of T cell receptor beta chains from one sample in a study of shared clonotypes between healthy human individuals. TCRdb keeps only in-frame clones here, not all; method: immunoSEQ multiplex PCR. Of about 1 million clones in the sample, roughly 80% are singletons; the top ten hold about 1.5%. Sequencing was carried out using memory CD4+ T cells sorted from blood. The receptors come from a man in his late teens or twenties in good health. CDR3s include the opening cysteine and the closing phenylalanine or tryptophan. Each record gives: clone size, D gene, J gene, V gene, CDR3 protein, CDR3 DNA. D genes are given only for firm matches. For some rows the clone size is stated as once, few or many, or as a class when expanded; others skip it.

NA | NA | TRBJ2-4 | TRBV9 | CASSVQISDNQYF | TGTGCCAGCAGCGTTCAGATTAGCGACAACCAGTACTTC
NA | NA | TRBJ2-3 | TRBV5-1 | CASRDRGLRASTDTQYF | TGCGCCAGCAGAGACCGGGGGCTTAGAGCTAGCACAGATACGCAGTATTTT
NA | TRBD1 | TRBJ1-1 | TRBV9 | CASSGGQAPIMNTEAFF | TGTGCCAGCAGCGGGGGACAGGCGCCTATCATGAACACTGAAGCTTTCTTT
NA | NA | TRBJ1-3 | TRBV12-5 | CATSPGVGNTIYF | TGTGCTACCAGCCCAGGGGTAGGAAACACCATATATTTT
NA | TRBD2 | TRBJ2-3 | TRBV5-4 | CASSLPGLAGVGDTQYF | TGTGCCAGCAGCTTACCGGGACTAGCGGGAGTTGGAGATACGCAGTATTTT
NA | NA | TRBJ1-3 | TRBV30 | CAWSVPARAFSGNTIYF | TGTGCCTGGAGTGTACCCGCCAGGGCCTTCTCTGGAAACACCATATATTTT
NA | NA | TRBJ1-2 | TRBV7-8 | CASSLDIDRSNGYTF | TGTGCCAGCAGCTTAGATATTGACAGGTCCAACGGCTACACCTTC
few | TRBD1 | TRBJ1-1 | TRBV5-1 | CASSLGLSQGAGVNTEAFF | TGCGCCAGCAGCTTGGGATTGAGCCAGGGGGCGGGTGTGAACACTGAAGCTTTCTTT
NA | TRBD1 | TRBJ2-7 | TRBV5-4 | CASSLAGTGSYEQYF | TGTGCCAGCAGCTTGGCCGGGACAGGGTCCTACGAGCAGTACTTC
NA | NA | TRBJ2-3 | TRBV19 | CASSSDTDTQYF | TGTGCCAGTAGTTCTGACACAGATACGCAGTATTTT
NA | TRBD1 | TRBJ1-2 | TRBV19 | CASTQTGGASYGYTF | TGTGCCAGTACCCAGACAGGGGGCGCCTCTTATGGCTACACCTTC
NA | NA | TRBJ2-5 | TRBV9 | CASSVTGLGETQYF | TGTGCCAGCAGCGTTACAGGGCTTGGAGAGACCCAGTACTTC
NA | TRBD1 | TRBJ2-7 | TRBV27 | CASSPRRDRVNSYEQYF | TGTGCCAGCAGCCCGAGGCGGGACAGGGTAAACTCCTACGAGCAGTACTTC
once | NA | TRBJ2-5 | TRBV6-1 | CASRDQGETQYF | TGTGCCAGCAGGGATCAGGGGGAGACCCAGTACTTC